One sample yielded the 24 T cell receptor beta chains listed below, sequenced in a study of blood T cell repertoires in COVID-19. Profiling relied on immunoSEQ multiplex PCR, and the TCRdb table lists in-frame clones only, not all of them. The table shows 150,000 to 250,000 clones, with roughly four fifths occurring only once. The specimen sequenced was PBMCs or T cells enriched from blood (not recorded which). The receptors here all came from a man in his forties who had recovered from COVID-19.

Remarks on this clone: The same CDR3 arises from other DNA sequences in this sample as well. The chain uses TRBV30 and TRBJ1-5; 9 bases agree with TRBD1. This CDR3 has 13 amino acids. Germline CDR1 reads GTSNPN; CDR2 reads SVGIG (reference sequence). The ends lost 3 bases at V and 5 bases at J; junction bases unmatched: 2. The chain's CDR3 is CAWSRQGDQPQHF. DNA of the CDR3: TGTGCCTGGAGCCGACAGGGGGATCAGCCCCAGCATTTT.

The V gene is TRBV9, the J gene TRBJ2-1; 8 positions match TRBD2. V lost 4 bases and J lost 6; bases outside the gene matches: 12. CDR3 size: 16 residues. From germline, CDR1 is SGDLS and CDR2 YYNGEE. CDR3: CASSPSGLGSSNEQFF. The CDR3 DNA is TGTGCCAGCAGCCCCTCGGGACTAGGGTCGAGCAATGAGCAGTTCTTC.

This chain links TRBV12-3 or TRBV12-4 with TRBJ1-5, with D maybe TRBD1 (6 bases). The CDR3 extends over 13 amino acids. Trimming removed 3 bases from V and 7 bases from J, with 10 bases in between. CDR3 protein: CASSFRGGQPQHF. The CDR3 DNA sequence: TGTGCCAGCAGTTTCAGGGGTGGGCAGCCCCAGCATTTT.

The genes are TRBV27 and TRBJ2-7; TRBD1 agrees at 10 bases. V lost 6 bases to trimming and J lost 4 bases; unmatched junction nucleotides: 6. This CDR3 contains 14 residues. Germline assignment: CDR1 MNHEY and CDR2 SMNVEV (reference sequence). Here the CDR3 reads CASSPGTGEYEQYV. The CDR3 DNA reads TGTGCCAGCAGCCCCGGGACAGGGGAATACGAGCAGTACGTC.

This clone appeared a few times. The chain couples TRBV30 to TRBJ1-1; D uncertain. Germline values: CDR1 GTSNPN, CDR2 SVGIG (reference sequence). The CDR3 loop spans 13 amino acids. Trimming removed 2 bases from V and 3 bases from J, with 10 bases in between. The CDR3 reads CAWSIGGYTEAFF. The CDR3, as DNA: TGTGCCTGGAGTATTGGAGGGTACACTGAAGCTTTCTTT.

The chain uses TRBV19 and TRBJ1-1; the match to TRBD1 covers 8 bases. CDR3 length: 14 residues. V lost 2 bases and J lost 4; bases outside the gene matches: 3. In germline, CDR1 is LNHDA, CDR2 SQIVND (reference sequence). The CDR3 nucleotides read TGTGCCAGTAGTATAACACAGGGGGGCACTGAAGCTTTCTTT. It codes for CASSITQGGTEAFF.

The chain couples TRBV24-1 to TRBJ2-2, with a possible D match to TRBD1 (6 bases). V was cut by 5 bases and J by 4 bases, with 13 bases left in between. The V gene's germline CDR1 is KGHDR and CDR2 SFDVKD. CDR3 length: 15 residues. CDR3 DNA: TGTGCCACCAGTGGCCGGACAGCCCCCACCGGGGAGCTGTTTTTT. Translating gives CATSGRTAPTGELFF.

This clone was counted once. V and J are TRBV23-1 and TRBJ2-2, with D maybe TRBD2 (7 bases). TRBV23-1 is an ORF, with its function uncertain. Trimming removed 2 bases from V and 7 bases from J, with 17 bases in between. The CDR3 has 16 amino acids. CDR3 nucleotide sequence: TGCGCCAGCAGTCAAAGGGGGAGGGCCCGCATCGGGGAGCTGTTTTTT. As protein: CASSQRGRARIGELFF.

A few counts support this clone. CDR3 region: CASSISMPEAFF. CDR3 sequence (DNA): TGTGCCAGTAGTATCAGTATGCCTGAAGCTTTCTTT. The chain is built from TRBV19 and TRBJ1-1; D gene ambiguous. The V gene's germline CDR1 is LNHDA and CDR2 SQIVND (reference sequence). The CDR3 consists of 12 residues. V lost 3 bases and J 6 bases, leaving 8 bases between the germline ends. The full variable domain, its missing parts supplied by reference TRBV19 and TRBJ1-1, is DGGITQSPKYLFRKEGQNVTLSCEQNLNHDAMYWYRQDPGQGLRLIYYSQIVNDFQKGDIAEGYSVSREKKESFPLTVTSAQKNPTAFYLCASSISMPEAFFGQGTRLTVV.

The table lists this clone with a few counts. This chain connects TRBV6-1 to TRBJ1-2, with D hard to call. The length of the CDR3 is 14 residues. V lost 1 base, J lost 4 bases, and 10 bases lay in between. Germline-derived CDR1 and CDR2 are MNHNS and SASEGT. The chain's CDR3 is CASSEVQTSYGYTF. CDR3 DNA: TGTGCCAGCAGTGAAGTACAGACAAGCTATGGCTACACCTTC.

The chain is built from TRBV7-2 and TRBJ1-6, with 10 positions matching TRBD1. Looked up from germline, CDR1 is SGHTA and CDR2 is FQGNSA. Unmatched junction bases numbered 5, after V lost 1 base and J lost 11 bases. This CDR3 has 15 amino acids. The CDR3 region has the DNA TGTGCCAGCAGCTTAGTCGGGACAGGGGACGCACCCCTCCACTTT. Translation: CASSLVGTGDAPLHF.

A single count supports this clone. V is TRBV7-2 and J is TRBJ2-1; 7 bases match TRBD2. This CDR3 region has 15 residues. Germline loops: CDR1 SGHTA, CDR2 FQGNSA. V dropped 1 base and J dropped 4; count of bases not matched to a gene: 4. The CDR3, as DNA: TGTGCCAGCAGCTTAGTGGGAGGGAAATACAATGAGCAGTTCTTC. It yields the protein CASSLVGGKYNEQFF.

The genes are TRBV28 and TRBJ2-3, with 10 bases identical to TRBD2. V lost 4 bases to trimming and J lost 3 bases; unmatched junction nucleotides: 10. The CDR3 extends over 17 amino acids. The germline V gene encodes CDR1 MDHEN and CDR2 SYDVKM. The CDR3 loop reads CASSSLLAGEMTDTQYF. CDR3 in DNA: TGTGCCAGCAGTTCCCTCCTAGCGGGAGAAATGACAGATACGCAGTATTTT.

V gene TRBV9 combines with J gene TRBJ1-1, with a tentative D call TRBD1 (5 bases). In germline, CDR1 is SGDLS, CDR2 YYNGEE. The CDR3 consists of 15 residues. Trimming pared 4 bases from V and 0 bases from J, leaving 13 bases between. The CDR3 spells CASSSRADMNTEAFF. CDR3 sequence (DNA): TGTGCCAGCAGCTCCCGGGCGGACATGAACACTGAAGCTTTCTTT.

This clone was observed a single time. V is TRBV7-8 and J is TRBJ2-1; 7 nucleotides line up with TRBD2. Germline V gives CDR1 SGHVS, CDR2 FQNEAQ. The CDR3 spans 14 residues. With V trimmed by 3 bases and J by 7 bases, 6 bases remained unmatched. CDR3 residues: CASSFVGLQNEQFF. The CDR3 bases are TGTGCCAGCAGCTTTGTGGGACTACAAAATGAGCAGTTCTTC.

This clone was seen only once. The chain employs TRBV6-2 or TRBV6-3 and TRBJ2-1; 9 positions agree with TRBD2. This CDR3 region has 15 residues. Germline-derived CDR1 and CDR2 are MNHEY and SVGEGT. Losses at the gene ends were 2 bases for V and 7 bases for J; bases not matched to a gene: 6. The CDR3 region is CASSYESGRPNEQFF. CDR3 nucleotide sequence: TGTGCCAGCAGTTACGAAAGCGGGAGGCCTAATGAGCAGTTCTTC.

The genes are TRBV5-1 and TRBJ2-3, with 11 nucleotides matching TRBD2. The CDR3 spans 15 residues. Germline loops: CDR1 SGHRS, CDR2 YFSETQ. V was clipped by 4 bases and J by 6 bases; unmatched bases: 7. The CDR3 reads CASSLLAGVPDTQYF. In DNA form, the CDR3 reads TGCGCCAGCAGCCTACTAGCGGGAGTCCCCGATACGCAGTATTTT.

The chain employs TRBV6-5 and TRBJ2-2; 9 bases align to TRBD1. The CDR3 totals 16 residues. V dropped 4 bases and J dropped 5; count of bases not matched to a gene: 8. From germline, CDR1 is MNHEY and CDR2 SVGAGI. CDR3 nucleotides: TGTGCCAGCAGTTTAACGGGACAGGGAGCGACCGGGGAGCTGTTTTTT. Translated: CASSLTGQGATGELFF.

V and J are TRBV27 and TRBJ2-7, with TRBD1 identical over 10 bases. The CDR3 extends over 19 amino acids. V was pared by 4 bases and J by 4 bases, with 19 bases of the junction left unmatched. CDR1 MNHEY and CDR2 SMNVEV come from the germline V gene (reference sequence). CDR3 sequence reads: CASSSTYGPGQGVLYEQYF. As DNA, the CDR3 is TGTGCCAGCAGTTCAACCTACGGCCCAGGACAGGGGGTCTTATACGAGCAGTACTTC.

The chain recombines TRBV29-1 with TRBJ2-7; tentative D call: TRBD1 (5 bases). The germline V gene encodes CDR1 SQVTM and CDR2 ANQGSEA. Trimming took 6 bases from V and 0 from J, leaving 15 bases between them. CDR3 length equals 14 residues. The CDR3 spells CSVPITGGSYEQYF. CDR3 in DNA: TGCAGCGTCCCCATCACAGGCGGCTCCTACGAGCAGTACTTC.

The rearrangement joins TRBV7-2 to TRBJ1-5; 9 bases match TRBD1. This CDR3 comprises 14 residues. V trimming: 5 bases; J trimming: 4 bases; junction bases outside the gene matches: 3. Germline V gene sequence: CDR1 SGHTA, CDR2 FQGNSA. DNA for the CDR3: TGTGCCAGCAGCACCGGACAGGGGAATCAGCCCCAGCATTTT. The encoded protein is CASSTGQGNQPQHF.

The chain employs TRBV6-2 or TRBV6-3 and TRBJ1-5, with unresolved D. Looked up from germline, CDR1 is MNHEY and CDR2 is SVGEGT. Trimming shortened V by 0 bases and J by 3 bases, and 15 bases separated the two germline ends. CDR3 length: 17 amino acids. The CDR3, as DNA: TGTGCCAGCAGTTACTCGAGAGGGCGTTCTTTCAATCAGCCCCAGCATTTT. Translating it yields CASSYSRGRSFNQPQHF.

The J gene is TRBJ1-1, the V gene TRBV5-4; D is perhaps TRBD1 (6 bases). The germline CDR1 and CDR2 sequences are SGHNT and YYREEE (reference sequence). CDR3 length: 15 residues. V was trimmed by 0 bases and J by 6 bases, leaving 15 bases between them. The CDR3 DNA sequence: TGTGCCAGCAGCTTGGCCGGGGGGCGCCGGGCTGAAGCTTTCTTT. This codes for CASSLAGGRRAEAFF. Full variable domain (outside the CDR3, taken from reference TRBV5-4 and TRBJ1-1): ETGVTQSPTHLIKTRGQQVTLRCSSQSGHNTVSWYQQALGQGPQFIFQYYREEENGRGNFPPRFSGLQFPNYSSELNVNALELDDSALYLCASSLAGGRRAEAFFGQGTRLTVV.

V usage is TRBV7-9 and J usage is TRBJ1-2; a possible D gene is TRBD1 (6 bases). Germline CDR1 is SEHNR and CDR2 is FQNEAQ (reference sequence). With 5 bases removed from V and 6 bases from J, the gap between germline ends came to 13 bases. This CDR3 has 13 amino acids. This CDR3 is CASSPGGAHGYTF. The DNA of the CDR3 is TGTGCCAGCAGCCCTGGGGGGGCTCATGGCTACACCTTC.